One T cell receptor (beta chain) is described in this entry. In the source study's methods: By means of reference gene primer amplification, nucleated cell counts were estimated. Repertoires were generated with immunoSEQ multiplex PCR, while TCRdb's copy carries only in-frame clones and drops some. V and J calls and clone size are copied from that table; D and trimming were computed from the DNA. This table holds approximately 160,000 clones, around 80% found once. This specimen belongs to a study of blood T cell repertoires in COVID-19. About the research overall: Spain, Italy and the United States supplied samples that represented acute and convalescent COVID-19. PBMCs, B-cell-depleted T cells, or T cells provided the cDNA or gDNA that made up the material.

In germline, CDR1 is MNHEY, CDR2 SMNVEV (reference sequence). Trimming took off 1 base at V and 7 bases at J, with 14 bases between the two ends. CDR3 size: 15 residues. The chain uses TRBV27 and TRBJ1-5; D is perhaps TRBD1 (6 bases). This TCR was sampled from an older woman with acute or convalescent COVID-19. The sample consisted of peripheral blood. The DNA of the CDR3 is TGTGCCAGCAGTTTATTAGGGGGTCCGGGCCAGCCCCAGCATTTT. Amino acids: CASSLLGGPGQPQHF.